The rows below give T cell receptor beta chains drawn from one sample of a study of T-cell reconstitution after alpha-beta-depleted transplantation in children. TCRdb ran MiXCR on the PCR reads and lists one entry per CDR3 protein. The sample contains 350,000 to 500,000 distinct CDR3 sequences, 43% of which appear only once. This material consisted of PBMCs, taken before TCRalphabeta/CD19-depleted stem cell transplant. Receptor source: a girl aged 2 to 10 with aplastic anemia, due to receive a stem cell transplant. Each CDR3 is given with its conserved first and last residue. Fields, in order: CDR3 DNA, CDR3 protein, V gene, D gene, J gene, clone size. The D gene is left open where the match is weak. The size of a clone is reported for some rows only, either as once, few or many, or as a class for expanded clones.

cdr3_nt: TGCAGCGTTGGTCGGATGACTGACACAGATACGCAGTATTTT
cdr3_aa: CSVGRMTDTDTQYF
v_call: TRBV29-1
d_call: -
j_call: TRBJ2-3
clone_size: many

cdr3_nt: TGTGCCAGCACCGGACTAGTGTCCTACGAGCAGTACTTC
cdr3_aa: CASTGLVSYEQYF
v_call: TRBV7-9
d_call: TRBD2
j_call: TRBJ2-7
clone_size: many

cdr3_nt: TGTGCCAGCCTCGGGACAGAGAACACTGAAGCTTTCTTT
cdr3_aa: CASLGTENTEAFF
v_call: TRBV18
d_call: TRBD1
j_call: TRBJ1-1
clone_size: -

cdr3_nt: TGCGCCAGCAGCCCCGCAGGTTGGACGCAGTATTTT
cdr3_aa: CASSPAGWTQYF
v_call: TRBV5-1
d_call: -
j_call: TRBJ2-3
clone_size: -

cdr3_nt: TGCAGTGCTAGGGAGGGCTCTAATTCACCCCTCCACTTT
cdr3_aa: CSAREGSNSPLHF
v_call: TRBV20-1
d_call: -
j_call: TRBJ1-6
clone_size: -

cdr3_nt: TGTGCCAGCAGCCCATCCGGGACTCTAAACTCTGGGGCCAACGTCCTGACTTTC
cdr3_aa: CASSPSGTLNSGANVLTF
v_call: TRBV7-3
d_call: -
j_call: TRBJ2-6
clone_size: once

cdr3_nt: TGCAGTGGCGCCGGGACTAGCGGGTACAATGAGCAGTTCTTC
cdr3_aa: CSGAGTSGYNEQFF
v_call: TRBV20-1
d_call: TRBD2
j_call: TRBJ2-1
clone_size: few

cdr3_nt: TGTGCCAGCAGTTACTTTCGGGATTACTACGAGCAGTACTTC
cdr3_aa: CASSYFRDYYEQYF
v_call: TRBV6-5
d_call: -
j_call: TRBJ2-7
clone_size: -

cdr3_nt: TGCAGTGCTAGTCGGACCTACGGGACAGGGGACCCCGAGCAGTTCTTC
cdr3_aa: CSASRTYGTGDPEQFF
v_call: TRBV20-1
d_call: TRBD1
j_call: TRBJ2-1
clone_size: -

cdr3_nt: TGCGCCAGCAGCTTGGGACTAGCGGGGAGGACACGTGAAGTTTACAATGAGCAGTTCTTC
cdr3_aa: CASSLGLAGRTREVYNEQFF
v_call: TRBV5-1
d_call: TRBD2
j_call: TRBJ2-1
clone_size: -

cdr3_nt: TGTGCCAGCAGTGCCCCGGGACAATCAACCTACGAGCAGTACTTC
cdr3_aa: CASSAPGQSTYEQYF
v_call: TRBV27
d_call: -
j_call: TRBJ2-7
clone_size: many

cdr3_nt: TGTGCCAGCAGCTTACAATCGGCAGGGGGGGCAGATACGCAGTATTTT
cdr3_aa: CASSLQSAGGADTQYF
v_call: TRBV7-2
d_call: -
j_call: TRBJ2-3
clone_size: many

cdr3_nt: TGTGCCAGCAGCCAGGGGCTAGCGGGAGGGCAGGAGCAGTACTTC
cdr3_aa: CASSQGLAGGQEQYF
v_call: TRBV4-2
d_call: TRBD2
j_call: TRBJ2-7
clone_size: -

cdr3_nt: TGTGCCAGCAGCCAATTCCTCGGGACAGGGGCCCCCTCCAATCAGCCCCAGCATTTT
cdr3_aa: CASSQFLGTGAPSNQPQHF
v_call: TRBV4-2
d_call: TRBD1
j_call: TRBJ1-5
clone_size: -

cdr3_nt: TGTGCCAGCAGCCAATACAGGGACTACAATGAGCAGTTCTTC
cdr3_aa: CASSQYRDYNEQFF
v_call: TRBV3-1
d_call: -
j_call: TRBJ2-1
clone_size: few

cdr3_nt: TGTGCCAGCAGTCCTCTGACTAGCGGGAGTAGCGATGAGCAGTTCTTC
cdr3_aa: CASSPLTSGSSDEQFF
v_call: TRBV6-1
d_call: TRBD2
j_call: TRBJ2-1
clone_size: few

cdr3_nt: TGCGCCAGCAGCCAAGGGATAAAGCGCTCTGGGGCCAACGTCCTGACTTTC
cdr3_aa: CASSQGIKRSGANVLTF
v_call: TRBV4-3
d_call: -
j_call: TRBJ2-6
clone_size: many

cdr3_nt: TGCAGTGCTATCAACAGGGGTGGGTTAGACGAGCAGTACTTC
cdr3_aa: CSAINRGGLDEQYF
v_call: TRBV20-1
d_call: TRBD1
j_call: TRBJ2-7
clone_size: -

cdr3_nt: TGTGCCAGCAGCTTAGGAGGCGGGAAAAAGTTCTTC
cdr3_aa: CASSLGGGKKFF
v_call: TRBV13
d_call: -
j_call: TRBJ2-1
clone_size: few

cdr3_nt: TGTGCCAGCACCATCGACAGGGTGGGTGAAAAACTGTTTTTT
cdr3_aa: CASTIDRVGEKLFF
v_call: TRBV12-3/TRBV12-4
d_call: TRBD1
j_call: TRBJ1-4
clone_size: -

cdr3_nt: TGCAGTGCCCTTCGGGCCCCTCGGGAAGCCCAGCATTTT
cdr3_aa: CSALRAPREAQHF
v_call: TRBV20-1
d_call: -
j_call: TRBJ1-5
clone_size: -

cdr3_nt: TGTGCCAGCAGCCCAGGGCTCATGAACACTGAAGCTTTCTTT
cdr3_aa: CASSPGLMNTEAFF
v_call: TRBV7-9
d_call: -
j_call: TRBJ1-1
clone_size: -